The clone carrying this T cell receptor beta chain was detected a few times. Its cognate antigen is unknown. This record comes from a study of beta chain features in type 1 diabetes. Overall study results and limits: Type 1 diabetes patients had TCRB CDR3s that were shorter (moderately but significantly so) in all four CD4+ subsets.

The study reverse transcribed the entire isolated RNA, so it sequenced expressed TCRB transcripts. Profiled with immunoSEQ multiplex PCR; TCRdb holds only in-frame clones, not every one. The table lists over 600,000 clones, 9.5% to 15% of them singletons. J was trimmed by 5 bases and V by 5 bases; bases with no gene match: 6. The CDR3 length is 14 residues. Germline CDR1 SGHTA, CDR2 FQGNSA. The TCR sequence derives from a man aged 25-40 years with type 1 diabetes. The rearrangement uses TRBV7-2 and TRBJ1-2, with 9 bases aligning to TRBD1. The sequenced material came from naive CD4+ T cells from blood. CDR3 DNA: TGTGCCAGCAGCACCGGACAGGGGTATTATGGCTACACCTTC. This codes for CASSTGQGYYGYTF.